The 26 T cell receptor beta chains presented below share a single source sample, sequenced in a study of blood T cell repertoires in COVID-19. The data were produced by immunoSEQ multiplex PCR, yet TCRdb's version contains in-frame clones alone and is incomplete. The table records approximately 73,000 clones, about 88% of them present only once. What was sequenced was peripheral blood. The receptors originated from a man of 80 years or more with acute or convalescent COVID-19.

The V gene is TRBV10-3, the J gene TRBJ2-3; 7 bases map to TRBD1. Germline assignment: CDR1 ENHRY and CDR2 SYGVKD. CDR3 length equals 14 residues. J gave up 0 bases and V 3 bases, and 0 bases lay outside the gene matches. CDR3 coding DNA: TGTGCCATCAGTGACAGGGGGAGCACAGATACGCAGTATTTT. As protein: CAISDRGSTDTQYF.

The chain joins TRBV2 to TRBJ1-4; 8 nucleotides agree with TRBD1. Losses at the gene ends were 4 bases for V and 8 bases for J; bases not matched to a gene: 6. The germline gives CDR1 SNHLY, CDR2 FYNNEI. The CDR3 contains 14 residues. CDR3 nucleotide sequence: TGTGCCAGCAGTGGGCAGGGGGCCGGAGAAAAACTGTTTTTT. It specifies CASSGQGAGEKLFF.

This clone was detected only once. V and J are TRBV10-2 and TRBJ2-5; possibly TRBD2 for D (6 bases). This CDR3 is built from 13 residues. The V and J ends lost 6 bases and 5 bases respectively, with 13 bases between them. Per the germline V gene, CDR1 is WSHSY and CDR2 is SAAADI. The CDR3 DNA follows: TGCGCCAGCAGGGTGGGCGGGGAGGAGACCCAGTACTTC. The encoded protein is CASRVGGEETQYF.

V gene TRBV5-1 combines with J gene TRBJ1-2, with a possible D match to TRBD1 (5 bases). Between the trimmed V and J ends, which lost 1 base and 1 base, there was a span of 11 bases. CDR3 length: 15 amino acids. Germline loops: CDR1 SGHRS, CDR2 YFSETQ. The CDR3 here is CASSLNRPFNYGYTF. CDR3 DNA: TGCGCCAGCAGCTTGAACAGGCCCTTTAACTATGGCTACACCTTC.

This clone was seen a few times. Here the CDR3 reads CASSLASGTYNEQFF. CDR3 DNA sequence: TGTGCCAGCAGCTTAGCCAGCGGTACCTACAATGAGCAGTTCTTC. This rearrangement joins TRBV7-2 to TRBJ2-1, with a tentative D call TRBD2 (5 bases). Germline CDR1 is SGHTA and CDR2 is FQGNSA. This CDR3 is built from 15 residues. V gave up 0 bases and J gave up 2 bases, with 8 bases separating them.

The chain uses TRBV5-6 and TRBJ1-2; D remains unclear. Germline assignment: CDR1 SGHDT and CDR2 YYEEEE. The CDR3 is 13 amino acids. V was cut by 0 bases and J by 1 base, with 4 bases left in between. The CDR3 DNA sequence: TGTGCCAGCAGCTTGGACAGTAACTATGGCTACACCTTC. The encoded protein is CASSLDSNYGYTF.

DNA for the CDR3: TGTGCCAGTAGTCCTTATGGACAGGCCTCAGGAGGCTACACCTTC. The encoded protein is CASSPYGQASGGYTF. The V call is TRBV19, the J call TRBJ1-2, with TRBD1 matching 7 bases. Unmatched junction bases numbered 14, after V lost 5 bases and J lost 8 bases. CDR1 LNHDA and CDR2 SQIVND come from the germline V gene (reference sequence). CDR3 length equals 15 residues. Full variable domain (rest looked up from reference TRBV19 and TRBJ1-2): DGGITQSPKYLFRKEGQNVTLSCEQNLNHDAMYWYRQDPGQGLRLIYYSQIVNDFQKGDIAEGYSVSREKKESFPLTVTSAQKNPTAFYLCASSPYGQASGGYTFGSGTRLTVV.

The chain links TRBV12-3 or TRBV12-4 to TRBJ2-7; TRBD1 is a possible D gene (6 bases). Deletions cut 2 bases from V and 7 bases from J, with 12 bases between. The CDR3 covers 13 residues. The CDR3 DNA is TGTGCCAGCAGTTTATGGGACAAAGGGGAGCAGTACTTC. It encodes CASSLWDKGEQYF.

V gene TRBV3-1 (or the pseudogene TRBV3-2) combines with J gene TRBJ1-2; no reliable D call. Germline-derived CDR1 and CDR2 are LGHDT and YNNKEL (reference sequence). CDR3 size: 15 residues. Trimming cost V 1 base and J 0 bases, with 9 bases left between them. The CDR3 region has the DNA TGTGCCAGCAGCCAAGGGTCCCTAGCTAACTATGGCTACACCTTC. Translation: CASSQGSLANYGYTF.

The count of this clone is one. The gene calls are TRBV30 and TRBJ2-1, with 14 bases that match TRBD2. V lost 0 bases to trimming and J lost 6 bases; unmatched junction nucleotides: 10. Germline-derived CDR1 and CDR2 are GTSNPN and SVGIG (reference sequence). This CDR3 spans 18 amino acids. CDR3 in amino acids: CAWSVRLGLAGVSNEQFF. Here the CDR3 DNA reads TGTGCCTGGAGTGTAAGGTTGGGACTAGCGGGAGTGAGCAATGAGCAGTTCTTC. Drawing the rest from reference TRBV30 and TRBJ2-1, the complete variable domain is SQTIHQWPATLVQPVGSPLSLECTVEGTSNPNLYWYRQAAGRGLQLLFYSVGIGQISSEVPQNLSASRPQDRQFILSSKKLLLSDSGFYLCAWSVRLGLAGVSNEQFFGPGTRLTVL.

The rearrangement uses TRBV5-4 and TRBJ2-1; TRBD2 might be the D (5 bases). Trimming pared 3 bases from V and 10 bases from J, leaving 29 bases between. CDR3 length: 18 residues. Germline CDR1 reads SGHNT; CDR2 reads YYREEE (reference sequence). In nucleotides, the CDR3 is TGTGCCAGCAGCTCCCCGCAGGCGGTAGCTAGCCTACAAGGGGAGCAGTTCTTC. Protein sequence: CASSSPQAVASLQGEQFF.

The V and J genes are TRBV19 and TRBJ2-1; the match to TRBD1 covers 8 bases. The trim removed 5 bases at V and 6 bases at J, leaving 3 bases unmatched. This CDR3 comprises 13 residues. The germline V gene encodes CDR1 LNHDA and CDR2 SQIVND (reference sequence). CDR3 in DNA: TGTGCCAGTAGTCGTACAGGGGGCAATGAGCAGTTCTTC. This translates into CASSRTGGNEQFF.

The rearrangement uses TRBV6-5 and TRBJ2-1, with 9 bases lining up with TRBD1. V was clipped by 7 bases and J by 7 bases; unmatched bases: 11. The CDR3 totals 15 residues. Germline CDR1 and CDR2: MNHEY and SVGAGI. The CDR3 nucleotides are TGTGCCAGCAATCATCCGGGACAGGGATGGAATGAGCAGTTCTTC. This encodes CASNHPGQGWNEQFF.

The chain uses TRBV3-1 (or the pseudogene TRBV3-2) and TRBJ1-2, with 11 bases lining up with TRBD1. V lost 4 bases and J lost 2; bases outside the gene matches: 12. CDR3 size: 18 residues. Germline assignment: CDR1 LGHDT and CDR2 YNNKEL (reference sequence). CDR3 nucleotides: TGTGCCAGCAGCCGGACAGGGGGCACCGGCTTTAAAAACTATGGCTACACCTTC. Translating it yields CASSRTGGTGFKNYGYTF.

V and J are TRBV6-2 or TRBV6-3 and TRBJ1-1; 8 bases match TRBD1. This CDR3 has 14 residues. From germline, CDR1 is MNHEY and CDR2 SVGEGT. The V gene end was trimmed by 2 bases and the J gene end by 2 bases; junction bases not matched to a gene: 1. The CDR3 protein is CASSYQGANTEAFF. The CDR3 DNA reads TGTGCCAGCAGTTACCAGGGGGCAAACACTGAAGCTTTCTTT.

CDR3 region: CASSLRRGQGQPQHF. DNA of the CDR3: TGTGCCAGCAGCTTACGAAGAGGTCAAGGTCAGCCCCAGCATTTT. The rearrangement links TRBV7-8 to TRBJ1-5; no clear D. This CDR3 spans 15 amino acids. The V gene lost 2 bases and the J gene lost 6 bases, with 14 bases spanning the gap. Germline loops: CDR1 SGHVS, CDR2 FQNEAQ.

The chain joins TRBV7-3 to TRBJ2-2; D is uncertain. Deletions cut 0 bases from V and 0 bases from J, with 8 bases between. This CDR3 is 16 amino acids long. Germline V gene data show CDR1 as SGHTA and CDR2 as FQGTGA. CDR3 protein: CASSLTRDSNTGELFF. The CDR3 DNA is TGTGCCAGCAGCTTAACGCGAGATTCGAACACCGGGGAGCTGTTTTTT.

The rearrangement links TRBV2 to TRBJ1-2, with 11 bases matching TRBD1. Losses at the gene ends were 11 bases for V and 3 bases for J; bases not matched to a gene: 8. The germline V gene has CDR1 SNHLY and CDR2 FYNNEI. This CDR3 has 14 residues. The CDR3 DNA reads as TGTGCCGGCGGACAGGGGGCGGCTGACTATGGCTACACCTTC. This encodes CAGGQGAADYGYTF.

The gene calls are TRBV12-5 and TRBJ1-1; 8 nucleotides match TRBD1. The CDR3 extends over 16 amino acids. Unmatched junction bases numbered 8, after V lost 2 bases and J lost 3 bases. Per germline, CDR1 LGHNT and CDR2 FRNRAP. This CDR3 is CASGLKTGGGYTEAFF. The CDR3 region has the DNA TGTGCTAGTGGTTTGAAAACAGGGGGAGGGTACACTGAAGCTTTCTTT. The variable domain in full, completed from reference TRBV12-5 and TRBJ1-1, reads DARVTQTPRHKVTEMGQEVTMRCQPILGHNTVFWYRQTMMQGLELLAYFRNRAPLDDSGMPKDRFSAEMPDATLATLKIQPSEPRDSAVYFCASGLKTGGGYTEAFFGQGTRLTVV.

The chain uses TRBV5-1 and TRBJ2-3; D remains unclear. Trimming stripped 4 bases from V and 0 bases from J, with 6 bases between. Germline-derived CDR1 and CDR2 are SGHRS and YFSETQ. The CDR3 spans 13 residues. CDR3 loop: CASSRRSTDTQYF. The CDR3 DNA sequence: TGCGCCAGCAGCAGGCGGAGCACAGATACGCAGTATTTT.

This chain joins TRBV4-1 and TRBJ2-3; the match to TRBD2 covers 8 bases. Germline trimming cut 1 base from V and 5 bases from J; bases unmatched to any gene: 8. Per germline, CDR1 MGHRA and CDR2 YSYEKL. The CDR3 spans 16 residues. This chain's CDR3 is CASSQGGAGVLDTQYF. CDR3 nucleotide sequence: TGCGCCAGCAGCCAAGGAGGAGCGGGGGTCTTAGATACGCAGTATTTT.

The CDR3 loop is CAWSRQVNTGELFF. DNA for the CDR3: TGTGCCTGGAGTAGGCAGGTGAACACCGGGGAGCTGTTTTTT. The chain is built from TRBV30 and TRBJ2-2; D unresolved. The CDR3 length is 14 residues. Germline CDR1 reads GTSNPN; CDR2 reads SVGIG (reference sequence). Trimming left V 2 bases short and J 1 base short, with 8 bases between.

A few counts support this clone. The chain uses TRBV27 and TRBJ1-2; 10 nucleotides line up with TRBD1. The germline gives CDR1 MNHEY, CDR2 SMNVEV (reference sequence). Germline trimming cut 4 bases from V and 5 bases from J; bases unmatched to any gene: 7. The CDR3 runs to 15 residues. CDR3 DNA: TGTGCCAGCAGTTCACGGGACAGGGGAGGGTATGGCTACACCTTC. It codes for CASSSRDRGGYGYTF.

This clone was seen once. The chain links TRBV12-3 or TRBV12-4 to TRBJ2-3; TRBD2 aligns across 8 bases. This CDR3 region has 11 residues. J lost 9 bases, V lost 5 bases, and 1 base had no gene match. The CDR3 region has the DNA TGTGCCAGCAGTGAGCGGGGGACGCAGTATTTT. Protein: CASSERGTQYF.

The V and J genes are TRBV6-5 and TRBJ1-6; a possible D gene is TRBD1 (6 bases). CDR1 is MNHEY and CDR2 is SVGAGI in the germline V gene. Trimming stripped 0 bases from V and 7 bases from J, with 13 bases between. The CDR3 spans 16 residues. DNA for the CDR3: TGTGCCAGCAGTTACTCGAGTACAGGGAAGAATTCACCCCTCCACTTT. Protein product: CASSYSSTGKNSPLHF.

The rearrangement uses TRBV4-2 and TRBJ1-2; 9 bases align to TRBD1. The germline V gene encodes CDR1 LGHNA and CDR2 YNFKEQ. With 4 bases clipped from V and 7 bases from J, the junction kept 10 bases outside the gene matches. CDR3 size: 15 residues. CDR3 loop: CASSPPNRGQGGYTF. The CDR3 DNA sequence: TGTGCCAGCAGCCCACCGAACAGGGGGCAGGGTGGCTACACCTTC.